Following are 26 T cell receptor beta chains from one sample sequenced in a study of cytomegalovirus exposure and HLA in healthy donors. The PCR made use of 60 Vbeta and 13 Jbeta primers. TCRdb keeps only in-frame clones here, not all; method: immunoSEQ multiplex PCR. The sample has about 67,000 clones; 85% to 90% are singletons. The sample was PBMCs. These receptors came from a woman in her thirties in good health and CMV-seropositive.

V is TRBV14 and J is TRBJ2-1, with TRBD2 identical over 12 bases. V trimming: 4 bases; J trimming: 2 bases; junction bases outside the gene matches: 12. Germline-derived CDR1 and CDR2 are SGHDN and FVKESK. The CDR3 is made up of 19 amino acids. CDR3: CASSPNRGLAGGTYNEQFF. The CDR3 coding sequence is TGTGCCAGCAGCCCTAATCGTGGGCTAGCGGGGGGGACCTACAATGAGCAGTTCTTC.

This chain uses TRBV21-1 with TRBJ2-7; TRBD2, the D gene given by the table, was not confirmed from the DNA. TRBV21-1 is a documented pseudogene. There are 11 residues in the CDR3. As DNA, the CDR3 is TGTGCTAATAAGGGAGGTCACGAGCAGTACTTC. Protein: CANKGGHEQYF.

CDR3 sequence (DNA): TGTGCCAGCAGTGAAGCCCGGACTAGCGGAGCCGTCCAAGAGACCCAGTACTTC. This translates into CASSEARTSGAVQETQYF. The chain is built from TRBV6-1 and TRBJ2-5; 10 bases align to TRBD2. This CDR3 contains 18 residues. The germline CDR1 and CDR2 sequences are MNHNS and SASEGT. V shed 0 bases, J shed 1 base, and the junction held 8 bases outside the gene matches.

This clone was seen a handful of times. The V call is TRBV6-1, the J call TRBJ1-5, with D unclear. The length of the CDR3 is 15 residues. The ends were cut back, 2 bases at V and 3 bases at J, with 11 bases in the middle. Germline V gene sequence: CDR1 MNHNS, CDR2 SASEGT. CDR3 sequence reads: CASSESYSYNQPQHF. CDR3 bases: TGTGCCAGCAGTGAATCTTACAGCTACAATCAGCCCCAGCATTTT.

CDR3 amino acids: CASSQDGFTSGRGEQYF. The CDR3 DNA is TGCGCCAGCAGCCAAGACGGATTTACTAGCGGGAGGGGTGAGCAGTACTTC. This chain connects TRBV4-1 to TRBJ2-7; 13 positions agree with TRBD2. This CDR3 is 17 amino acids long. CDR1 MGHRA and CDR2 YSYEKL come from the germline V gene. V dropped 0 bases and J dropped 7; count of bases not matched to a gene: 9.

The rearrangement joins TRBV9 to TRBJ2-1; weak D call: TRBD1 (6 bases). This CDR3 has 17 amino acids. Trimming left V 4 bases short and J 2 bases short, with 19 bases between. The germline V gene has CDR1 SGDLS and CDR2 YYNGEE. In DNA form, the CDR3 reads TGTGCCAGCAGCCCCCACCCCACAGGGAGTACCTACAATGAGCAGTTCTTC. Translation gives CASSPHPTGSTYNEQFF.

V usage is TRBV11-2 and J usage is TRBJ2-7; a possible D gene is TRBD1 (5 bases). The CDR3 spans 13 residues. Trimming stripped 1 base from V and 1 base from J, with 5 bases between. Germline assignment: CDR1 SGHAT and CDR2 FQNNGV. Here the CDR3 reads CASSLGQSYEQYF. CDR3 bases: TGTGCCAGCAGCTTAGGACAGTCCTACGAGCAGTACTTC.

The chain links TRBV28 to TRBJ1-1; no reliable D call. Germline V lookup: CDR1 MDHEN, CDR2 SYDVKM. This CDR3 is built from 16 residues. The germline V and J ends were trimmed by 4 bases and 0 bases, with 15 bases remaining between them. In DNA, the CDR3 is TGTGCCAGCAGTTCATTAGGGAGGGCGTTGAACACTGAAGCTTTCTTT. This gives the protein CASSSLGRALNTEAFF.

The chain uses TRBV19 and TRBJ1-1, with TRBD1 matching 9 bases. CDR3 length: 15 residues. V lost 6 bases and J lost 2; bases outside the gene matches: 7. In germline, CDR1 is LNHDA, CDR2 SQIVND (reference sequence). The DNA for the CDR3 is TGTGCCAGTAGCGTTTGGGGACAGGGTAACACTGAAGCTTTCTTT. Protein product: CASSVWGQGNTEAFF.

The V call is TRBV19, the J call TRBJ2-7; D might be TRBD2 (5 bases). Trimming took off 7 bases at V and 2 bases at J, with 12 bases between the two ends. CDR3 length: 13 residues. CDR1 and CDR2 (germline): LNHDA, SQIVND (reference sequence). CDR3 sequence reads: CASKDSETYEQYF. CDR3 coding DNA: TGTGCCAGTAAGGATAGCGAGACCTACGAGCAGTACTTC. Filled out from reference TRBV19 and TRBJ2-7, the complete variable domain reads DGGITQSPKYLFRKEGQNVTLSCEQNLNHDAMYWYRQDPGQGLRLIYYSQIVNDFQKGDIAEGYSVSREKKESFPLTVTSAQKNPTAFYLCASKDSETYEQYFGPGTRLTVT.

The rearrangement uses TRBV28 and TRBJ2-3, with 10 bases aligning to TRBD2. The length of the CDR3 is 16 residues. Germline V gives CDR1 MDHEN, CDR2 SYDVKM. V shed 6 bases, J shed 5 bases, and the junction held 11 bases outside the gene matches. CDR3 sequence: CASSFLSGRAGDTQYF. DNA of the CDR3: TGTGCCAGCAGCTTTTTGAGCGGGAGGGCCGGAGATACGCAGTATTTT.

The chain is built from TRBV5-1 and TRBJ2-5, with 8 bases fitting TRBD1. Germline CDR1 is SGHRS and CDR2 is YFSETQ. The CDR3 sequence is 13 residues long. V was clipped by 4 bases and J by 5 bases; unmatched bases: 4. CDR3 sequence reads: CASSTQGAETQYF. The CDR3 bases are TGCGCCAGCAGCACCCAGGGGGCTGAGACCCAGTACTTC.

J is TRBJ2-7 and V is TRBV11-2; 9 positions match TRBD1. The CDR3 is 15 residues long. Germline CDR1 SGHAT, CDR2 FQNNGV. V dropped 5 bases and J dropped 4; count of bases not matched to a gene: 9. The CDR3 DNA is TGTGCCAGCAGCGCTCAACGGGACAGGGTTTACGAGCAGTACTTC. Protein sequence: CASSAQRDRVYEQYF.

The chain uses TRBV11-2 and TRBJ2-5; 7 bases agree with TRBD2. Germline trimming cut 2 bases from V and 1 base from J; bases unmatched to any gene: 4. Germline V lookup: CDR1 SGHAT, CDR2 FQNNGV. This CDR3 region has 15 residues. CDR3 DNA sequence: TGTGCCAGCAGCTTAAATCCTAGCGGCCAAGAGACCCAGTACTTC. It codes for CASSLNPSGQETQYF.

The chain links TRBV7-3 to TRBJ2-7, with D tentatively TRBD2 (6 bases). Germline V gene data show CDR1 as SGHTA and CDR2 as FQGTGA. There are 15 residues in the CDR3. Between the trimmed V and J ends, which lost 2 bases and 3 bases, there was a span of 14 bases. In DNA, the CDR3 is TGTGCCAGCAGCTTAGGCCCCGGACTAAACTACGAGCAGTACTTC. Encoded protein: CASSLGPGLNYEQYF.

The chain has TRBV6-1 and TRBJ2-7, with 8 bases that match TRBD1. CDR3 length equals 15 residues. Germline CDR1 and CDR2: MNHNS and SASEGT. Trimming at V came to 5 bases and at J to 1 base, leaving 7 bases not matched to a gene. In DNA form, the CDR3 reads TGTGCCAGCAGTAAACGACAGGGGTGGTCCTACGAGCAGTACTTC. The encoded protein is CASSKRQGWSYEQYF.

This rearrangement joins TRBV28 to TRBJ2-6, with D perhaps TRBD2 (6 bases). Germline CDR1 MDHEN, CDR2 SYDVKM. The CDR3 covers 18 residues. Trimming stripped 7 bases from V and 3 bases from J, with 22 bases between. CDR3 nucleotides: TGTGCCAGCAAGGGTACGGGACTCGATTCGGATGGGGCCAACGTCCTGACTTTC. Residues: CASKGTGLDSDGANVLTF.

The chain is built from TRBV5-1 and TRBJ2-1, with 8 nucleotides matching TRBD2. CDR3 length equals 16 residues. Trimming removed 3 bases from V and 2 bases from J; junction bases left unmatched: 7. The germline gives CDR1 SGHRS, CDR2 YFSETQ. The CDR3 DNA sequence: TGCGCCAGCAGCTACGGACTAGCCGCAACCTACAATGAGCAGTTCTTC. Encoded protein: CASSYGLAATYNEQFF.

The chain carries TRBV6-4 and TRBJ1-2; 11 bases match TRBD1. The junction had 4 bases not matched to a gene; V was cut back by 5 bases and J by 8 bases. The CDR3 extends over 13 amino acids. Looked up from germline, CDR1 is MRHNA and CDR2 is SNTAGT. This chain's CDR3 is CASSWTGGKGYTF. In DNA, the CDR3 is TGTGCCAGCAGTTGGACAGGGGGCAAAGGCTACACCTTC.

The chain combines TRBV25-1 with TRBJ2-7; 9 nucleotides align to TRBD1. CDR1 is MGHDK and CDR2 is SYGVNS in the germline V gene. The CDR3 totals 16 residues. Trimming cost V 4 bases and J 6 bases; bases outside gene matches: 13. CDR3 coding DNA: TGTGCCAGCAGTGGACTCCGGGACAGGGAAATTAGCGAGCAGTACTTC. This codes for CASSGLRDREISEQYF.

The rearrangement joins TRBV19 to TRBJ1-1; TRBD1 might be the D (5 bases). Germline-derived CDR1 and CDR2 are LNHDA and SQIVND (reference sequence). V was clipped by 6 bases and J by 6 bases, with 14 bases between them. CDR3 length equals 13 residues. CDR3 in amino acids: CASRSQGFAEAFF. The CDR3 DNA reads TGTGCCAGTAGGTCCCAGGGATTCGCTGAAGCTTTCTTT.

In DNA form, the CDR3 reads TGTGCCTGGGACAGAGCCTACGAGCAGTACTTC. As protein: CAWDRAYEQYF. This chain joins TRBV30 and TRBJ2-7; tentatively, D is TRBD1 (5 bases). The CDR3 contains 11 residues. From germline, CDR1 is GTSNPN and CDR2 SVGIG (reference sequence). V dropped 5 bases and J dropped 2 bases, with 7 bases sitting between them.

The rearrangement uses TRBV4-1 and TRBJ2-1; 11 nucleotides agree with TRBD2. CDR3 length: 18 residues. Germline-derived CDR1 and CDR2 are MGHRA and YSYEKL. V was clipped by 0 bases and J by 3 bases; unmatched bases: 7. CDR3 loop: CASSQEGLAGGYYNEQFF. The CDR3 coding sequence is TGCGCCAGCAGCCAAGAGGGGCTAGCGGGAGGTTACTACAATGAGCAGTTCTTC.

The chain is built from TRBV5-1 and TRBJ2-7; TRBD1 is a possible D gene (6 bases). Germline values: CDR1 SGHRS, CDR2 YFSETQ. V lost 4 bases and J 5 bases, leaving 16 bases between the germline ends. The CDR3 runs to 14 residues. The CDR3 DNA reads as TGCGCCAGCAGCCGAACAACAGGGTATAACGAGCAGTACTTC. Translated: CASSRTTGYNEQYF.

The chain carries TRBV10-1 and TRBJ2-5; 9 nucleotides line up with TRBD2. V shed 3 bases and J 4 bases; nucleotides not matched to a gene: 3. This CDR3 is built from 14 residues. Germline assignment: CDR1 WNHNN and CDR2 SYGVQD (reference sequence). This CDR3 is CASSEGGRGETQYF. The CDR3 bases are TGCGCCAGCAGTGAAGGCGGGAGGGGAGAGACCCAGTACTTC.

The rearrangement joins TRBV29-1 to TRBJ2-5, with TRBD1 matching over 9 bases. TRBJ2-7 matches the DNA end more closely, so the J call is doubtful. The CDR3 spans 13 residues. The germline V gene encodes CDR1 SQVTM and CDR2 ANQGSEA. The CDR3, as DNA: TGCAGCGGCCGGACAGGGGCGACCTACGAGCAGTACTTC. This sequence encodes CSGRTGATYEQYF.